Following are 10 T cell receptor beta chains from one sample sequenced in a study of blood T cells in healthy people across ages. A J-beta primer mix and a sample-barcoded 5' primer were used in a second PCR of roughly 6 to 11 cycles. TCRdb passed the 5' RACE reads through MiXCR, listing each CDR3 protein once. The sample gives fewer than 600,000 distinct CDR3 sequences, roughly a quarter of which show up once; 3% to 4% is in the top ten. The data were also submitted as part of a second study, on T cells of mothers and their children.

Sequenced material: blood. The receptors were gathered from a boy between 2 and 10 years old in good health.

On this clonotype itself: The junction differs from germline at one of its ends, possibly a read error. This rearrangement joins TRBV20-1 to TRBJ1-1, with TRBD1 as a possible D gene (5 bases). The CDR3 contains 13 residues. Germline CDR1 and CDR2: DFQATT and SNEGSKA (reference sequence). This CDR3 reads CSASGGSNTEAFF. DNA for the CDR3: TGCAGTGCTAGCGGGGGATCGAACACCGAAGCTTTCTTT.

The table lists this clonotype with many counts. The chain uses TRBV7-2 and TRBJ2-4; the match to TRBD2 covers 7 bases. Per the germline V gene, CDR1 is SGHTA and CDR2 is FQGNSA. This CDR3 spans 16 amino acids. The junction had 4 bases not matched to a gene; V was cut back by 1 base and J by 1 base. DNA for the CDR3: TGTGCCAGCAGCTTAGACGTGGGAGGGGCCAAAAACATTCAGTACTTC. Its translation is CASSLDVGGAKNIQYF.

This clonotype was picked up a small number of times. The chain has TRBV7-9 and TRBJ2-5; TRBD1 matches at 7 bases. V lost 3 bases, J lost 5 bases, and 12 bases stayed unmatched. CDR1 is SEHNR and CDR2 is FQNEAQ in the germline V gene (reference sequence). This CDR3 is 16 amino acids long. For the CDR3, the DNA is TGTGCCAGCAGCTTTAGCACGGACAGGCCGATGGAGACCCAGTACTTC. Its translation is CASSFSTDRPMETQYF.

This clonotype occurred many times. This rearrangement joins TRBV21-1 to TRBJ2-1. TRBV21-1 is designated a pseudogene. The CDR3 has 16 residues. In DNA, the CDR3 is TGTGCCAGCAGCAAAGGTCGGTGTAGCTCCTACAATGAGCAGTTCTTC. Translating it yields CASSKGRCSSYNEQFF.

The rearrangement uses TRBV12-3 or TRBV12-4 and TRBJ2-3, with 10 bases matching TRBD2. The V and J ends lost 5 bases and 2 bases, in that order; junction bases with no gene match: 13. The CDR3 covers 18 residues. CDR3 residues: CASSPPDSGRSNTDTQYF. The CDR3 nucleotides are TGTGCCAGCAGTCCCCCAGATAGCGGGAGGTCCAACACAGATACGCAGTATTTT.

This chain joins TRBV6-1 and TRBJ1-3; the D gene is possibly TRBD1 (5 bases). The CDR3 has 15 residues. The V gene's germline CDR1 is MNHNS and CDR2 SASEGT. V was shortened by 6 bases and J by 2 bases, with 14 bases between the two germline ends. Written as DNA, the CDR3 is TGTGCCAGCAGCCGGGACCGTTGGGCTGGAAACACCATATATTTT. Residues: CASSRDRWAGNTIYF.

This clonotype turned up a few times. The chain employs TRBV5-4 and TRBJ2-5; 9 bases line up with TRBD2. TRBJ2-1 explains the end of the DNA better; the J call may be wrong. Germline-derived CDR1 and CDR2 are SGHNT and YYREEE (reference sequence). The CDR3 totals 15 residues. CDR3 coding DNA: TGTGCCAGCAGCCGTCCGGGACTAGCTGACAATGAGCAGTTCTTC. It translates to CASSRPGLADNEQFF.

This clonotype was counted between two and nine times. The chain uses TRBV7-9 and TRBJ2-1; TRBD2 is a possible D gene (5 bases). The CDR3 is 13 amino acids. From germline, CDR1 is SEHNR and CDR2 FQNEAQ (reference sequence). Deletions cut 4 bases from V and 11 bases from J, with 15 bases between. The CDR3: CASSSPYTSQQFF. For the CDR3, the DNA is TGTGCCAGCAGCTCACCATATACTAGTCAGCAGTTCTTC. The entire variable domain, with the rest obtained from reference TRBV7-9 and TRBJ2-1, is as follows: DTGVSQNPRHKITKRGQNVTFRCDPISEHNRLYWYRQTLGQGPEFLTYFQNEAQLEKSRLLSDRFSAERPKGSFSTLEIQRTEQGDSAMYLCASSSPYTSQQFFGPGTRLTVL.

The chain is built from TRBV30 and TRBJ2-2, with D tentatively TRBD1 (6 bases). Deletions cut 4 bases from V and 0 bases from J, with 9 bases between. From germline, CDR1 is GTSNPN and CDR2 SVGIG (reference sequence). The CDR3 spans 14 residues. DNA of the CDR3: TGTGCCTGGACCGGGACAACGAACACCGGGGAGCTGTTTTTT. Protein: CAWTGTTNTGELFF.

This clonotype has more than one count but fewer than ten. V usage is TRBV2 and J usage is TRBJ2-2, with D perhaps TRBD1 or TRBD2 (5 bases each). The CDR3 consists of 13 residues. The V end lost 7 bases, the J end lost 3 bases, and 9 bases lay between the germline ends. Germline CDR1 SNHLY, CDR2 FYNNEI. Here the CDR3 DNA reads TGTGCCAGCATGAGGGGATACACCGGGGAGCTGTTTTTT. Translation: CASMRGYTGELFF. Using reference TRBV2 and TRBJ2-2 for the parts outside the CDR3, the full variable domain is EPEVTQTPSHQVTQMGQEVILRCVPISNHLYFYWYRQILGQKVEFLVSFYNNEISEKSEIFDDQFSVERPDGSNFTLKIRSTKLEDSAMYFCASMRGYTGELFFGEGSRLTVL.